The 18 T cell receptor beta chains reported below all come from one sample, sequenced in a study of control samples from healthy donors and cancer patients. Profiled with immunoSEQ multiplex PCR; TCRdb holds only in-frame clones, not every one. The sample has just over 80,000 clones; over 90% are singletons. Input material: blood. The receptors were gathered from a woman between 18 and 29 years old in good health.

The chain links TRBV9 to TRBJ1-4, with a possible D match to TRBD1 (6 bases). Deletions cut 0 bases from V and 6 bases from J, with 12 bases between. This CDR3 has 15 residues. Germline loops: CDR1 SGDLS, CDR2 YYNGEE. The CDR3 nucleotides read TGTGCCAGCAGCGTAGAGGGCAGGGGTTATGAAAAACTGTTTTTT. It encodes CASSVEGRGYEKLFF.

V and J are TRBV6-1 and TRBJ1-5; D is possibly TRBD1 (5 bases). Germline V lookup: CDR1 MNHNS, CDR2 SASEGT. The CDR3 has 13 residues. The germline V and J ends were trimmed by 3 bases and 9 bases, with 12 bases remaining between them. CDR3 DNA: TGTGCCAGCAGTGAGGGGACGGAAACGCCCCAGCATTTT. Translated, it gives CASSEGTETPQHF.

Only a few counts were recorded for this clone. The chain employs TRBV6-1 and TRBJ1-1; D gene ambiguous. V was cut by 3 bases and J by 0 bases, with 8 bases left in between. Germline V gene data show CDR1 as MNHNS and CDR2 as SASEGT. The CDR3 is 14 amino acids. The CDR3 loop reads CASSDVLVNTEAFF. The CDR3 DNA reads TGTGCCAGCAGTGACGTACTAGTGAACACTGAAGCTTTCTTT.

CDR3 sequence: CASSFENTYEQYF. In DNA form, the CDR3 reads TGTGCCAGCAGCTTTGAGAATACCTACGAGCAGTACTTC. The rearrangement links TRBV7-9 to TRBJ2-7; no definite D call. With 3 bases removed from V and 2 bases from J, the gap between germline ends came to 8 bases. CDR3 length: 13 amino acids. From germline, CDR1 is SEHNR and CDR2 FQNEAQ (reference sequence). The full variable domain, its missing parts supplied by reference TRBV7-9 and TRBJ2-7, is DTGVSQNPRHKITKRGQNVTFRCDPISEHNRLYWYRQTLGQGPEFLTYFQNEAQLEKSRLLSDRFSAERPKGSFSTLEIQRTEQGDSAMYLCASSFENTYEQYFGPGTRLTVT.

This rearrangement joins TRBV9 to TRBJ2-1, with D hard to call. This CDR3 comprises 13 residues. Trimming took 3 bases from V and 2 from J, leaving 6 bases between them. Germline CDR1 and CDR2: SGDLS and YYNGEE. CDR3 sequence reads: CASSDQPYNEQFF. For the CDR3, the DNA is TGTGCCAGCAGCGATCAGCCCTACAATGAGCAGTTCTTC.

This chain uses TRBV2 with TRBJ2-3; D ambiguous. V was clipped by 8 bases and J by 0 bases, with 9 bases between them. The CDR3 covers 13 residues. Germline V gives CDR1 SNHLY, CDR2 FYNNEI. In DNA, the CDR3 is TGTGCCAGCTCGGAGAGAAGCACAGATACGCAGTATTTT. This gives the protein CASSERSTDTQYF.

The J gene is TRBJ2-3, the V gene TRBV9; 13 nucleotides line up with TRBD2. J gave up 3 bases and V 6 bases, and 7 bases lay outside the gene matches. Per germline, CDR1 SGDLS and CDR2 YYNGEE. CDR3 length: 16 residues. The DNA for the CDR3 is TGTGCCAGCACCAGGACTAGCGGGAGTGGGACAGATACGCAGTATTTT. This translates into CASTRTSGSGTDTQYF.

V usage is TRBV19 and J usage is TRBJ2-5, with 11 positions matching TRBD2. J was trimmed by 2 bases and V by 3 bases; bases with no gene match: 11. Germline V lookup: CDR1 LNHDA, CDR2 SQIVND (reference sequence). The CDR3 is made up of 18 amino acids. The CDR3 loop is CASSILGPSGGIQETQYF. The CDR3 DNA reads TGTGCCAGTAGTATTCTAGGGCCTAGCGGGGGGATACAAGAGACCCAGTACTTC.

The gene calls are TRBV14 and TRBJ1-1; no clear D gene. The CDR3 has 15 residues. V lost 2 bases and J lost 2, with 12 bases in between. Germline CDR1 and CDR2: SGHDN and FVKESK. CDR3 in amino acids: CASSQQDLKNTEAFF. The CDR3 coding sequence is TGTGCCAGCAGCCAACAAGATTTAAAAAACACTGAAGCTTTCTTT.

This clone appeared once. The V call is TRBV10-2, the J call TRBJ2-7, with D unresolved. V dropped 5 bases and J dropped 4 bases, with 9 bases sitting between them. In germline, CDR1 is WSHSY, CDR2 SAAADI. CDR3 length: 12 residues. The CDR3 DNA sequence: TGCGCCAGCAGTCTGACGGATTACGAGCAGTACTTC. Protein: CASSLTDYEQYF.

The chain recombines TRBV14 with TRBJ2-5; D is uncertain. V dropped 2 bases and J dropped 5 bases, with 18 bases sitting between them. CDR1 is SGHDN, CDR2 FVKESK, per germline. The length of the CDR3 is 16 residues. Written as DNA, the CDR3 is TGTGCCAGCAGCCAAAAGGTCAGGATTAGTGGTGAGACCCAGTACTTC. It encodes CASSQKVRISGETQYF.

This rearrangement joins TRBV10-3 to TRBJ2-1; a possible D gene is TRBD2 (5 bases). Trimming shortened V by 2 bases and J by 7 bases, and 12 bases separated the two germline ends. Germline-derived CDR1 and CDR2 are ENHRY and SYGVKD. The CDR3 sequence is 14 residues long. The CDR3, as DNA: TGTGCCATCAGTGAGGGGGAGAAGAATAATGAGCAGTTCTTC. It translates to CAISEGEKNNEQFF.

This chain links TRBV7-2 with TRBJ2-3; 11 bases are a match to TRBD2. Germline CDR1 SGHTA, CDR2 FQGNSA. Losses at the gene ends were 5 bases for V and 8 bases for J; bases not matched to a gene: 18. The length of the CDR3 is 18 residues. This CDR3 is CASSTTSGSLSPTGTQYF. CDR3 in DNA: TGTGCCAGCAGCACCACTAGCGGGAGCCTCTCTCCCACGGGTACGCAGTATTTT. Complete variable domain (other parts from reference TRBV7-2 and TRBJ2-3): GAGVSQSPSNKVTEKGKDVELRCDPISGHTALYWYRQSLGQGLEFLIYFQGNSAPDKSGLPSDRFSAERTGGSVSTLTIQRTQQEDSAVYLCASSTTSGSLSPTGTQYFGPGTRLTVL.

The chain employs TRBV7-2 and TRBJ2-7; a weak D match, TRBD1 (6 bases). The germline V gene has CDR1 SGHTA and CDR2 FQGNSA. The CDR3 sequence is 15 residues long. V dropped 5 bases and J dropped 4 bases, with 18 bases sitting between them. The CDR3 DNA is TGTGCCAGCAGCCGTACACAGGGCAATATGTACGAGCAGTACTTC. This translates into CASSRTQGNMYEQYF. Together with reference TRBV7-2 and TRBJ2-7, the CDR3 gives the full variable domain: GAGVSQSPSNKVTEKGKDVELRCDPISGHTALYWYRQSLGQGLEFLIYFQGNSAPDKSGLPSDRFSAERTGGSVSTLTIQRTQQEDSAVYLCASSRTQGNMYEQYFGPGTRLTVT.

This chain connects TRBV5-1 to TRBJ1-2; TRBD1 is a possible D gene (6 bases). The CDR3 totals 15 residues. Trimming removed 4 bases at V and 8 bases at J, with 21 bases between. Germline CDR1 SGHRS, CDR2 YFSETQ. The CDR3 loop is CASSVGKGDSLGYTF. In nucleotides, the CDR3 is TGCGCCAGCAGCGTAGGCAAGGGGGATTCATTGGGCTACACCTTC.

This clone was detected once. The sample has other DNA sequences that encode this CDR3 too. The rearrangement links TRBV27 to TRBJ2-5; tentatively, D is TRBD2 (5 bases). V was trimmed by 6 bases and J by 2 bases, leaving 10 bases between them. The CDR3 extends over 13 amino acids. Germline CDR1 and CDR2: MNHEY and SMNVEV (reference sequence). The CDR3 loop is CASSHRGQETQYF. For the CDR3, the DNA is TGTGCCAGCAGCCACCGGGGACAAGAGACCCAGTACTTC.

V is TRBV5-6 and J is TRBJ2-6; TRBD1 or TRBD2 may be the D gene (5 bases each). Trimming took 6 bases from V and 5 from J, leaving 24 bases between them. CDR3 size: 18 residues. Germline V gene sequence: CDR1 SGHDT, CDR2 YYEEEE. CDR3 DNA sequence: TGTGCCAGCACCATATACGGGACCCTTACCTTAAGGGCCAACGTCCTGACTTTC. Protein product: CASTIYGTLTLRANVLTF.

The V and J genes are TRBV13 and TRBJ2-1; 10 bases match TRBD1. With V trimmed by 5 bases and J by 2 bases, 6 bases remained unmatched. Germline CDR1 and CDR2: PRHDT and FYEKMQ (reference sequence). There are 16 residues in the CDR3. The CDR3 loop is CASSPTGTGAYNEQFF. CDR3 nucleotide sequence: TGTGCCAGCAGCCCTACCGGGACAGGGGCCTACAATGAGCAGTTCTTC. Drawing the rest from reference TRBV13 and TRBJ2-1, the complete variable domain is AAGVIQSPRHLIKEKRETATLKCYPIPRHDTVYWYQQGPGQDPQFLISFYEKMQSDKGSIPDRFSAQQFSDYHSELNMSSLELGDSALYFCASSPTGTGAYNEQFFGPGTRLTVL.